This T cell receptor (beta chain) emerged from a study of T cell responses to AZD1222 COVID-19 vaccine. Generated by immunoSEQ multiplex PCR, the TCRdb table keeps only in-frame clones and is missing some. The sample lists around 180,000 clones; 80% to 90% were seen once. V lost 6 bases and J lost 4, with 13 bases in between. Germline-derived CDR1 and CDR2 are MNHEY and SVGEGT. The CDR3 has 14 amino acids. The receptor's source is an adult in good health. The rearrangement uses TRBV6-2 or TRBV6-3 and TRBJ1-5; D gene ambiguous. This sample comprised peripheral blood, obtained on day 0 of AZD1222 vaccination. CDR3 coding DNA: TGTGCCAGCAGCCAGCGACCCCAAAATCAGCCCCAGCATTTT. This codes for CASSQRPQNQPQHF.